The entry below describes one TCR beta chain. This entry comes from a study of control samples from healthy donors and cancer patients. Some clones are missing from TCRdb's copy, which holds only in-frame ones; the method was immunoSEQ multiplex PCR. The data show some 110,000 clones, approximately 90% seen once. The source is a woman in her 70s in good health. Sequencing was done on a sample of blood.

The CDR3 coding sequence is TGTGCCAGCTCACCACAACGGACAGTGAACACTGAAGCTTTCTTT. Translated: CASSPQRTVNTEAFF. The rearrangement uses TRBV18 and TRBJ1-1; possibly TRBD1 for D (6 bases). The CDR3 spans 15 residues. Germline V gene data show CDR1 as KGHSH and CDR2 as LQKENI. Trimming pared 1 base from V and 0 bases from J, leaving 9 bases between.